Each of the 10 T cell receptor beta chains below was sequenced from the same sample in a study of blood T cells in healthy people across ages. The use of a sample-barcoded 5' primer and a J-beta primer mix characterized a second PCR of roughly 6 to 11 cycles. TCRdb independently ran MiXCR on the 5' RACE reads; one entry per CDR3 protein. The sample holds roughly 550,000 distinct CDR3 sequences; 24% are singletons and the top ten take just over 8.5%. These same data were also listed under a study on T cells of mothers and their children.

Sequenced input: blood. The receptors originated from a boy between 5 and 17 years old in good health.

This rearrangement joins TRBV28 to TRBJ1-2; a possible D gene is TRBD1 (6 bases). Germline CDR1 reads MDHEN; CDR2 reads SYDVKM. CDR3 length equals 15 residues. The V gene lost 7 bases and the J gene lost 3 bases, with 18 bases spanning the gap. The CDR3 here is CASTTTRGSYYGYTF. CDR3 in DNA: TGTGCCAGCACCACCACCAGGGGTAGTTACTATGGCTACACCTTC.

This clonotype came up a few times. V is TRBV27 and J is TRBJ2-7; the D is unclear. Per the germline V gene, CDR1 is MNHEY and CDR2 is SMNVEV (reference sequence). This CDR3 is 14 amino acids long. V was pared by 5 bases and J by 3 bases, with 14 bases between. The DNA for the CDR3 is TGTGCCAGCAGTCCAGTTGTAGGTTTCTACGAGCAGTACTTC. It specifies CASSPVVGFYEQYF.

This clonotype was observed a handful of times. This chain connects TRBV7-9 to TRBJ1-4, with 7 bases matching TRBD1. The ends lost 5 bases at V and 0 bases at J; junction bases unmatched: 6. The CDR3 loop spans 16 amino acids. CDR1 SEHNR and CDR2 FQNEAQ come from the germline V gene (reference sequence). Here the CDR3 DNA reads TGTGCCAGCAGCCATGACAGGGTTGCAACTAATGAAAAACTGTTTTTT. Translation gives CASSHDRVATNEKLFF.

The chain links TRBV30 to TRBJ1-1; 7 nucleotides agree with TRBD1. The CDR3 totals 14 residues. The V gene's germline CDR1 is GTSNPN and CDR2 SVGIG (reference sequence). The J segment lost 1 base and the V segment lost 3 bases, leaving 5 bases of the junction unmatched. The CDR3 sequence is CAWRRDRANTEAFF. As DNA, the CDR3 is TGTGCCTGGAGAAGAGACAGGGCGAACACTGAAGCTTTCTTT.

This clonotype showed up many times. This chain joins TRBV7-8 and TRBJ2-7, with 8 bases lining up with TRBD2. CDR3 length: 14 residues. CDR1 SGHVS and CDR2 FQNEAQ come from the germline V gene. After removal of 7 bases from V and 4 bases from J, the junction contained 9 bases not matched to a gene. CDR3 nucleotides: TGTGCCAGCACCGAAGCGGGAGAAGCGTACGAGCAGTACTTC. Translated, it gives CASTEAGEAYEQYF.

V is TRBV4-3 and J is TRBJ2-7; D ambiguous. CDR3 length equals 17 residues. The germline V gene has CDR1 LGHNA and CDR2 YSLEER. V shed 1 base and J shed 0 bases, with 16 bases lying between them. Here the CDR3 reads CASSQGGHPKSSYEQYF. The CDR3 DNA follows: TGCGCCAGCAGCCAAGGCGGCCACCCCAAGAGCTCCTACGAGCAGTACTTC.

This clonotype has more than one count but fewer than ten. The genes are TRBV28 and TRBJ2-7, with 9 bases matching TRBD1. The CDR3 spans 18 residues. V dropped 5 bases and J dropped 3; count of bases not matched to a gene: 17. In germline, CDR1 is MDHEN, CDR2 SYDVKM. In nucleotides, the CDR3 is TGTGCCAGCAGTCCACACCGAGCGACCGGGACAGGGATCTACGAGCAGTACTTC. Its protein product is CASSPHRATGTGIYEQYF.

In this sample, this clonotype turned up many times. This rearrangement joins TRBV7-2 to TRBJ1-1, with D hard to call. This CDR3 comprises 11 residues. Germline assignment: CDR1 SGHTA and CDR2 FQGNSA. V lost 5 bases and J lost 9, with 10 bases in between. For the CDR3, the DNA is TGTGCCAGCAGCCAATTGGAGCAAGCTTTCTTT. The encoded protein is CASSQLEQAFF.

Only a few counts were recorded for this clonotype. The genes are TRBV24-1 and TRBJ2-1, with 13 bases matching TRBD2. Germline CDR1 and CDR2: KGHDR and SFDVKD. V lost 3 bases, J lost 3 bases, and 4 bases stayed unmatched. The CDR3 runs 17 residues. CDR3 protein: CATSDPTSGRIYNEQFF. DNA for the CDR3: TGTGCCACCAGTGATCCGACTAGCGGGAGGATCTACAATGAGCAGTTCTTC.

This clonotype was seen a few times. The chain couples TRBV20-1 to TRBJ2-5, with a weak D call TRBD2 (5 bases). Germline V gene lookup returns CDR1 DFQATT and CDR2 SNEGSKA (reference sequence). The CDR3 runs to 12 residues. The V and J ends lost 6 bases and 3 bases respectively, with 11 bases between them. The CDR3 region is CSAEGSKETQYF. For the CDR3, the DNA is TGCAGTGCCGAGGGTTCGAAAGAGACCCAGTACTTC.